This T cell receptor (beta chain) originates from a study of blood T cell repertoires in COVID-19. Background on the study: Acute and convalescent COVID-19 specimens originated in the United States, Italy and Spain. PBMCs, B-cell-depleted T cells, or T cells provided the cDNA or gDNA that made up the material.

Original processing notes: Amplification with reference gene primers provided the estimates of nucleated cell counts. Produced via immunoSEQ multiplex PCR; TCRdb's table is partial and in-frame only. Clone size and V and J calls were adopted from that table, with D and trimming inferred from the DNA. The sample has some 120,000 clones; roughly 80% are singletons. The receptor's source is a man aged 30 to 39 with acute or convalescent COVID-19. The sequencing input was peripheral blood.

The CDR3 DNA sequence: TGTGCCAGCACTCTTGGCGCGGGGGGGCCTGGGGATGAGCAGTTCTTC. It yields the protein CASTLGAGGPGDEQFF. The chain uses TRBV5-4 and TRBJ2-1; 9 bases match TRBD2. In germline, CDR1 is SGHNT, CDR2 YYREEE (reference sequence). Unmatched junction bases numbered 15, after V lost 6 bases and J lost 8 bases. The CDR3 covers 16 residues. Supplemented by reference TRBV5-4 and TRBJ2-1, the full variable domain reads ETGVTQSPTHLIKTRGQQVTLRCSSQSGHNTVSWYQQALGQGPQFIFQYYREEENGRGNFPPRFSGLQFPNYSSELNVNALELDDSALYLCASTLGAGGPGDEQFFGPGTRLTVL.